This TCR beta chain was captured in a study of shared clonotypes between healthy human individuals. Study-wide context: Used for every donor were three CD4 naive, three CD4 memory, two CD8 naive and one CD8 memory plate.

This CDR3 comprises 13 residues. Germline loops: CDR1 LNHDA, CDR2 SQIVND (reference sequence). The V gene lost 9 bases and the J gene lost 5 bases, with 16 bases spanning the gap. The study's findings and limits: The study found about 5% of naive CD4 clonotypes shared across a few donors. Sharing of clonotypes among donors was expected to vary with sequencing depth.

This clone was observed once. Its antigen is unidentified. Researchers partitioned CD4+ cells into CD45RA+ naive and CD45RA-negative memory subsets. The repertoire was sequenced with immunoSEQ multiplex PCR; TCRdb's copy has only in-frame clones and lacks some. The repertoire holds approximately 1,000,000 clones, with around 82% as singletons. The chain is built from TRBV19 and TRBJ1-1, with a weak D call TRBD1 (6 bases). The sample taken for sequencing was memory CD4+ T cells from PBMCs. Subset given: CD45RA-negative fraction. The source is a man between 18 and 35 years old in good health. Some clones in this sample may be carry-over from other donors' samples. The CDR3 DNA reads TGTGCCAGCGTAGAGAGGGGGTTGACTGAAGCTTTCTTT. Protein product: CASVERGLTEAFF. The whole variable domain, filled in from reference TRBV19 and TRBJ1-1, reads DGGITQSPKYLFRKEGQNVTLSCEQNLNHDAMYWYRQDPGQGLRLIYYSQIVNDFQKGDIAEGYSVSREKKESFPLTVTSAQKNPTAFYLCASVERGLTEAFFGQGTRLTVV.